This T cell receptor (beta chain) was captured by sequencing in a study of cytomegalovirus exposure and HLA in healthy donors. PCR employed 60 Vbeta and 13 Jbeta primers. Assay used: immunoSEQ multiplex PCR; TCRdb lists only in-frame clones, some missing. The sample yields around 130,000 clones, over 75% seen once. Germline CDR1 is SGHNT and CDR2 is YYREEE (reference sequence). Trimming stripped 4 bases from V and 3 bases from J, with 11 bases between. The CDR3 extends over 13 amino acids. The V gene is TRBV5-4, the J gene TRBJ2-7; D is possibly TRBD2 (6 bases). The sequence derives from a man between 25 and 39 years old in good health and CMV-seronegative. Sequenced input: PBMCs. CDR3 region: CASSEGLDYEQYF. Here the CDR3 DNA reads TGTGCCAGCAGCGAGGGACTTGACTACGAGCAGTACTTC.